The table lists the clone carrying this T cell receptor beta chain with a count of one. This table comes from immunoSEQ multiplex PCR, and its TCRdb copy is limited to in-frame clones, with some not included. The sample carries around 300,000 clones, 87% recorded once. The data were obtained in a study of blood T cell repertoires in COVID-19. Allocation to cohorts depended on clinical history reported by the participants. The ends lost 0 bases at V and 7 bases at J; junction bases unmatched: 2. Germline V CDR1 and CDR2: MNHEY, SMNVEV (reference sequence). The CDR3 spans 13 residues. The receptor comes from a woman between 35 and 50 years old who had recovered from COVID-19. Source material: PBMCs or T cells enriched from blood (not recorded which). This chain uses TRBV27 with TRBJ2-7, with 8 nucleotides matching TRBD2. The chain's CDR3 is CASSLSIAGEQYF. CDR3 nucleotides: TGTGCCAGCAGTTTATCGATAGCGGGAGAGCAGTACTTC.